The source of this TCR beta chain is a study of shared clonotypes between healthy human individuals. DNA at around 210 ng, around 30,000 T cell genomes, went into sorted-subset replicate PCRs. In the authors' workflow: As immunoSEQ supplied junction-only sequences (without quality scores), filtering differed. The repertoire was sequenced with immunoSEQ multiplex PCR; TCRdb's copy has only in-frame clones and lacks some. V and J calls and clone size are those listed in that table; D and trimming were worked out from the DNA. Of 1.4 million to 1.5 million clones listed, roughly 96% were seen once; the top ten hold roughly 1.2%. Losses at the gene ends were 6 bases for V and 6 bases for J; bases not matched to a gene: 3. The CDR3 has 12 amino acids. Germline V gene lookup returns CDR1 MDHEN and CDR2 SYDVKM. Points from the study as a whole: Approximately 5.1% was the fraction of naive CD4 clonotypes found shared across four donors.

This clone has more than one count but fewer than ten. Its antigen is not known. The V call is TRBV28, the J call TRBJ2-3; 7 positions match TRBD2. The clonotype was recovered from a man aged 30-40 years in good health. The sample comprised naive CD4+ T cells sorted from blood. Subset in this sample: CD45RA+ positively selected. This CDR3 is CASRTAGDTQYF. The CDR3 nucleotides read TGTGCCAGCAGAACAGCGGGGGATACGCAGTATTTT.